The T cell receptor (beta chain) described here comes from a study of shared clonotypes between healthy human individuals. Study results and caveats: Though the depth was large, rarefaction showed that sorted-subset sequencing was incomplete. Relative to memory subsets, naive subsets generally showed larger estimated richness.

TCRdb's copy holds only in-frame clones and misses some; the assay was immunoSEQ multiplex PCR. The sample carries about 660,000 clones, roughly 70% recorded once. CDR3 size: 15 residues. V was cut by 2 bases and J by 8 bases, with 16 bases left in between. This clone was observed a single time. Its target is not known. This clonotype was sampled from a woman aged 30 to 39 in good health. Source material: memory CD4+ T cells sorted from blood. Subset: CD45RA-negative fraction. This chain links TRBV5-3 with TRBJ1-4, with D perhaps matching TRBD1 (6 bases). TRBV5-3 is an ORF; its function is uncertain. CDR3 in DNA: TGTGCCAGAAGCTTTAGAGTTCGAGGGGGGGAAAAACTGTTTTTT. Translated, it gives CARSFRVRGGEKLFF.